The 28 T cell receptor beta chains listed next were all sequenced from one sample in a study of breast tumors, draining lymph nodes, adjacent tissues. One entry per CDR3 protein, called by TCRdb with MiXCR from the multiplex PCR reads. Counted here are about 200,000 distinct CDR3 sequences, around 29% occurring once; the ten biggest clones make up about 4.5%. Samples came from axillary lymph nodes draining the breast cancer. The sample taken for sequencing was axillary lymph node tissue. These receptors were obtained from a female donor with breast cancer. Some clones in this sample may be carry-over from other donors' samples.

The V and J genes are TRBV2 and TRBJ1-5; D unclear. CDR3 length equals 13 residues. V gave up 3 bases and J gave up 13 bases, with 16 bases separating them. Germline V gives CDR1 SNHLY, CDR2 FYNNEI. CDR3 DNA sequence: TGTGCCAGCAGTGATGTTGGGGTTTTGGAGCAGCATTTT. The encoded protein is CASSDVGVLEQHF.

At least ten counts were recorded for this clonotype. J is TRBJ2-3 and V is TRBV11-3; TRBD1 might be the D (6 bases). Per the germline V gene, CDR1 is SGHNT and CDR2 is YENEEA. The CDR3 consists of 12 residues. Trimming removed 9 bases from V and 2 bases from J, with 9 bases in between. CDR3 DNA sequence: TGTGCCAGTACAGGGCACACAGATACGCAGTATTTT. It encodes CASTGHTDTQYF. Full variable domain (rest looked up from reference TRBV11-3 and TRBJ2-3): EAGVVQSPRYKIIEKKQPVAFWCNPISGHNTLYWYLQNLGQGPELLIRYENEEAVDDSQLPKDRFSAERLKGVDSTLKIQPAELGDSAVYLCASTGHTDTQYFGPGTRLTVL.

V gene TRBV20-1 combines with J gene TRBJ2-3; D might be TRBD1 or TRBD2, each matching 5 bases. This CDR3 comprises 12 residues. Trimming cost V 4 bases and J 11 bases, with 16 bases left between them. CDR1 DFQATT and CDR2 SNEGSKA come from the germline V gene (reference sequence). The CDR3 spells CSATPRGDEQYF. CDR3 bases: TGCAGTGCTACCCCAAGGGGAGATGAGCAGTATTTT.

Remarks on this clonotype: The CDR3 does not close with the conserved phenylalanine or tryptophan, likely indicating a read error. It is unclear where the CDR3 begins or ends on the DNA, so no DNA is shown, and the CDR3 is as TCRdb lists it. V gene TRBV12-3 or TRBV12-4 combines with J gene TRBJ2-1. From its first to its last residue, the CDR3 has 8 amino acids. The CDR3 loop reads CASSLNSV.

In this sample, this clonotype turned up many times. The J gene is TRBJ2-5, the V gene TRBV9; D tentatively reads TRBD1 or TRBD2 (6 bases each). Per germline, CDR1 SGDLS and CDR2 YYNGEE. The CDR3 covers 14 residues. V lost 4 bases and J lost 5, with 15 bases in between. CDR3 region: CASSPGALTETQYF. The CDR3 DNA reads TGTGCCAGCAGCCCGGGGGCCCTGACGGAGACCCAGTACTTC.

In its sample, this clonotype was seen many times. V gene TRBV10-2 combines with J gene TRBJ2-5; D possibly uses TRBD1 or TRBD2 (6 bases each). Germline CDR1 and CDR2: WSHSY and SAAADI. The V and J ends lost 6 bases and 7 bases respectively, with 12 bases between them. CDR3 length: 12 amino acids. CDR3 coding DNA: TGCGCCAGCAGCACACAGGGAGGGACCCAGTACTTC. Amino acids: CASSTQGGTQYF.

This clonotype was observed at least ten times. The CDR3 here is CATKPGLDTGELFF. CDR3 in DNA: TGTGCCACCAAGCCGGGACTTGACACCGGGGAGCTGTTTTTT. This chain uses TRBV24-1 with TRBJ2-2; TRBD2 might be the D (6 bases). CDR1 KGHDR and CDR2 SFDVKD come from the germline V gene. Trimming cost V 8 bases and J 3 bases, with 12 bases left between them. The CDR3 contains 14 residues.

This clonotype was seen ten or more times. The chain carries TRBV30 and TRBJ2-2; D gene uncertain. CDR3 length: 11 amino acids. In germline, CDR1 is GTSNPN, CDR2 SVGIG (reference sequence). The V gene lost 8 bases and the J gene lost 3 bases, with 7 bases spanning the gap. The CDR3 nucleotides are TGTGCCGCCTACCACACCGGGGAGCTGTTTTTT. This codes for CAAYHTGELFF.

A remark on this clonotype: This clone may be a read error of a much larger clone one base away. The chain combines TRBV10-3 with TRBJ1-4, with D perhaps matching TRBD1 (5 bases). Germline V gives CDR1 ENHRY, CDR2 SYGVKD. The CDR3 is 16 amino acids. V shed 2 bases and J shed 4 bases, with 14 bases lying between them. The CDR3 is CAISEGGAGYNEKLFF. In DNA, the CDR3 is TGTGCCATCAGTGAGGGCGGGGCAGGGTATAATGAAAAACTGTTTTTT.

The chain employs TRBV9 and TRBJ1-4, with D unresolved. The germline V gene encodes CDR1 SGDLS and CDR2 YYNGEE. This CDR3 has 15 residues. Trimming removed 4 bases at V and 8 bases at J, with 18 bases between. CDR3 sequence (DNA): TGTGCCAGCAGCCCCCGAAAGGGTATAGGAGAAAAACTGTTTTTT. As protein: CASSPRKGIGEKLFF.

This clonotype was seen at least ten times. The gene calls are TRBV2 and TRBJ2-2; 8 bases are shared with TRBD1. The V gene end was trimmed by 7 bases and the J gene end by 4 bases; junction bases not matched to a gene: 8. The CDR3 consists of 15 residues. Germline CDR1 SNHLY, CDR2 FYNNEI. The CDR3 reads CASISRTGGTGELFF. CDR3 coding DNA: TGTGCCAGCATCAGCAGAACAGGGGGCACCGGGGAGCTGTTTTTT.

The table lists this clonotype with a count of one. V and J are TRBV7-9 and TRBJ2-6; D ambiguous. The CDR3 consists of 17 residues. The V and J ends lost 5 bases and 2 bases respectively, with 16 bases between them. Looked up from germline, CDR1 is SEHNR and CDR2 is FQNEAQ (reference sequence). CDR3 in DNA: TGTGCCAGCAGCCCACCTCGAGAGGCGCCTGGGGCCAACGTCCTGACTTTC. Translation: CASSPPREAPGANVLTF.

The table lists this clonotype with a few counts. A much more abundant neighbour one base away suggests this may be a read error. J is TRBJ2-5 and V is TRBV14; no firm D call. This CDR3 has 14 residues. Looked up from germline, CDR1 is SGHDN and CDR2 is FVKESK. The CDR3 DNA reads as TGTGCCAGCAGCCGCCGACCCAGCCCAGTGGCCCAGTCCTTC. This gives the protein CASSRRPSPVAQSF. The full variable domain, rest sourced from reference TRBV14 and TRBJ2-5, is EAGVTQFPSHSVIEKGQTVTLRCDPISGHDNLYWYRRVMGKEIKFLLHFVKESKQDESGMPNNRFLAERTGGTYSTLKVQPAELEDSGVYFCASSRRPSPVAQSFGPGTRLLVL.

This clonotype has at least ten counts. The chain has TRBV4-2 and TRBJ2-1; TRBD1 is a possible D gene (6 bases). V was pared by 1 base and J by 2 bases, with 9 bases between. The length of the CDR3 is 15 residues. CDR1 LGHNA and CDR2 YNFKEQ come from the germline V gene. DNA for the CDR3: TGTGCCAGCAGCCAAGGACAGGTCACCTACAATGAGCAGTTCTTC. It codes for CASSQGQVTYNEQFF.

This clonotype was counted at least ten times. This chain links TRBV29-1 with TRBJ2-6, with D hard to call. The CDR3 loop spans 14 amino acids. In germline, CDR1 is SQVTM, CDR2 ANQGSEA. Trimming removed 2 bases at V and 0 bases at J, with 5 bases between. CDR3 in DNA: TGCAGCGTTGAACAATACTCTGGGGCCAACGTCCTGACTTTC. The encoded protein is CSVEQYSGANVLTF.

This clonotype was counted at least ten times. V usage is TRBV6-5 and J usage is TRBJ2-5; D unresolved. This CDR3 contains 15 residues. The V end lost 5 bases, the J end lost 4 bases, and 17 bases lay between the germline ends. The V gene's germline CDR1 is MNHEY and CDR2 SVGAGI. For the CDR3, the DNA is TGTGCCAGCAGTCTCGTTGGCTCCGCCGGAGAGACCCAGTACTTC. This gives the protein CASSLVGSAGETQYF.

To note about this clonotype: This may be a read error, as it is one base from a much larger clone. V usage is TRBV7-2 and J usage is TRBJ1-2; no reliable D call. CDR1 and CDR2 (germline): SGHTA, FQGNSA. The CDR3 contains 13 residues. The CDR3 is CASSLKLRYGYPF. In nucleotides, the CDR3 is TGTGCCAGCAGCTTAAAACTCCGCTATGGCTACCCCTTC.

This clonotype was detected a few times. The chain joins TRBV20-1 to TRBJ1-1; D is perhaps TRBD1 (5 bases). The CDR3 runs to 13 residues. The germline CDR1 and CDR2 sequences are DFQATT and SNEGSKA (reference sequence). The V end lost 3 bases, the J end lost 4 bases, and 12 bases lay between the germline ends. CDR3 residues: CSASYRGGTEAFF. The CDR3 region has the DNA TGCAGTGCTAGTTATAGGGGCGGCACTGAAGCTTTCTTT.

This clonotype has ten or more counts. The V gene is TRBV9, the J gene TRBJ1-2; D is uncertain. V lost 0 bases and J lost 3, with 15 bases in between. The CDR3 runs 16 residues. The germline CDR1 and CDR2 sequences are SGDLS and YYNGEE. In nucleotides, the CDR3 is TGTGCCAGCAGCGTAGATAACGCAGGCAAGGACTATGGCTACACCTTC. Its protein is CASSVDNAGKDYGYTF.

This clonotype was observed many times. Here the CDR3 reads CASSPGTLSYEQYF. In nucleotides, the CDR3 is TGTGCCAGCTCACCAGGGACTCTCTCCTACGAGCAGTACTTC. J is TRBJ2-7 and V is TRBV18, with a tentative D call TRBD2 (6 bases). Germline V gene sequence: CDR1 KGHSH, CDR2 LQKENI. Trimming left V 2 bases short and J 0 bases short, with 8 bases between. The CDR3 covers 14 residues.

This clonotype was detected many times. The gene calls are TRBV7-2 and TRBJ2-7; D might be TRBD2 (6 bases). CDR1 SGHTA and CDR2 FQGNSA come from the germline V gene. V lost 2 bases, J lost 3 bases, and 8 bases lay in between. This CDR3 is 13 amino acids long. The CDR3 reads CASSLWRDYEQYF. CDR3 DNA: TGTGCCAGCAGCTTATGGCGGGACTACGAGCAGTACTTC.

This clonotype was detected only a few times. A much bigger clone sits one base away, suggesting this may be a read error. The chain has TRBV5-5 and TRBJ1-2; D may be TRBD1 (5 bases). The CDR3 is made up of 14 amino acids. With 2 bases removed from V and 3 bases from J, the gap between germline ends came to 11 bases. The germline CDR1 and CDR2 sequences are SGHKS and YYEKEE (reference sequence). In DNA, the CDR3 is TGTGCCAGCAGCTTCTCGGACACCTACTATGGCTACACCTTC. The encoded protein is CASSFSDTYYGYTF.

The J gene is TRBJ2-2, the V gene TRBV20-1; unclear D gene. Germline CDR1 reads DFQATT; CDR2 reads SNEGSKA (reference sequence). V dropped 6 bases and J dropped 7 bases, with 18 bases sitting between them. The CDR3 is 14 residues long. The CDR3 loop reads CSASSQRQFGELFF. The DNA of the CDR3 is TGCAGTGCCAGCAGCCAACGTCAGTTCGGGGAGCTGTTTTTT.

The CDR3 DNA follows: TGTGCCAGCAGCTCGACTAGCGGGGACACCGGGGCCAACGTCCTGACTTTC. Translating gives CASSSTSGDTGANVLTF. This chain connects TRBV2 to TRBJ2-6, with 11 bases matching TRBD2. The V segment lost 6 bases and the J segment 4 bases; nucleotides outside the gene matches: 8. Germline V gene sequence: CDR1 SNHLY, CDR2 FYNNEI. CDR3 length equals 17 residues.

Comment on this clonotype: The junction departs from germline at one end; a sequencing error may be responsible. This chain links TRBV11-1 with TRBJ2-5; possible D gene TRBD1, 6 bases. The CDR3 extends over 15 amino acids. CDR1 and CDR2 from the germline V gene are SGHAT and FQDESV (reference sequence). CDR3 sequence (DNA): TGTGCCAGCAGCTCCACAGGGAGCACGCAAGAGACCCAGTATTTC. Translated: CASSSTGSTQETQYF.

This clonotype was counted many times. This chain links TRBV7-9 with TRBJ2-2; TRBD1 matches at 7 bases. The CDR3 has 13 amino acids. V was clipped by 4 bases and J by 5 bases; unmatched bases: 1. Germline CDR1 SEHNR, CDR2 FQNEAQ (reference sequence). The CDR3 is CASSSQGTGELFF. The CDR3 DNA follows: TGTGCCAGCAGCTCACAGGGGACCGGGGAGCTGTTTTTT.

This clonotype was seen a handful of times. A much larger clone sits a single nucleotide away, making a read error possible. The chain has TRBV5-4 and TRBJ2-5, with TRBD2 matching over 7 bases. This CDR3 has 16 residues. Germline V gives CDR1 SGHNT, CDR2 YYREEE (reference sequence). The CDR3 DNA reads as TGTGCCAGCAGCTTGGGGGGGTACGGGAGGCGAGAGACCCGGTACTTC. Translated: CASSLGGYGRRETRYF. The whole variable domain, remainder taken from reference TRBV5-4 and TRBJ2-5, is ETGVTQSPTHLIKTRGQQVTLRCSSQSGHNTVSWYQQALGQGPQFIFQYYREEENGRGNFPPRFSGLQFPNYSSELNVNALELDDSALYLCASSLGGYGRRETRYFGPGTRLLVL.

This clonotype was found many times. The chain couples TRBV28 to TRBJ2-7, with 9 bases identical to TRBD2. Germline values: CDR1 MDHEN, CDR2 SYDVKM. V shed 8 bases, J shed 0 bases, and the junction held 2 bases outside the gene matches. CDR3 length: 13 amino acids. In nucleotides, the CDR3 is TGTGCCAGCCTTAGCGGGAGCTCCTACGAGCAGTACTTC. Its protein is CASLSGSSYEQYF.